One sample yielded the 7 T cell receptor beta chains listed below, sequenced in a study of T cell responses to AZD1222 COVID-19 vaccine. Method: immunoSEQ multiplex PCR; TCRdb's copy keeps in-frame clones and lacks some. The data contain under 85,000 clones, roughly 90% of them seen just once; the ten biggest clones take up approximately 10%. This sample comprised peripheral blood, obtained on day 0 of AZD1222 vaccination. Receptors originate from an adult in good health.

CDR3 bases: TGCGCCAGCAGCCAAGAGTTGGACAGGATCTATGGCTACACCTTC. Its protein is CASSQELDRIYGYTF. This chain uses TRBV4-1 with TRBJ1-2; TRBD1 agrees at 7 bases. Trimming cost V 0 bases and J 4 bases; bases outside gene matches: 5. This CDR3 region has 15 residues. Germline CDR1 and CDR2: MGHRA and YSYEKL.

The V call is TRBV2, the J call TRBJ1-6, with D perhaps TRBD1 (5 bases). CDR3 size: 15 residues. Germline CDR1 SNHLY, CDR2 FYNNEI. Trimming left V 7 bases short and J 7 bases short, with 17 bases between. CDR3 loop: CASIEWGKGNSPLHF. The CDR3 DNA reads as TGTGCCAGCATAGAATGGGGGAAAGGAAATTCACCCCTCCACTTT.

The gene calls are TRBV30 and TRBJ2-5, with TRBD2 identical over 10 bases. Germline lookup yields CDR1 GTSNPN and CDR2 SVGIG (reference sequence). The CDR3 contains 14 residues. The junction had 3 bases not matched to a gene; V was cut back by 2 bases and J by 3 bases. The CDR3 region has the DNA TGTGCCTGGAGTCAGGGACTAGCGAAAGAGACCCAGTACTTC. It codes for CAWSQGLAKETQYF.

This chain uses TRBV30 with TRBJ1-3; D remains unclear. CDR1 GTSNPN and CDR2 SVGIG come from the germline V gene (reference sequence). V gave up 4 bases and J gave up 4 bases, with 17 bases separating them. The CDR3 is 15 residues long. DNA of the CDR3: TGTGCCTGGACTCACCTCGGAGCGGGAGGAAACACCATATATTTT. Residues: CAWTHLGAGGNTIYF.

The gene calls are TRBV3-1 (or the pseudogene TRBV3-2) and TRBJ1-1, with TRBD1 identical over 7 bases. The CDR3 is 16 residues long. With V trimmed by 4 bases and J by 3 bases, 11 bases remained unmatched. CDR1 is LGHDT and CDR2 is YNNKEL in the germline V gene (reference sequence). CDR3 bases: TGTGCCAGCAGCCCCCTGGAGGGCCAGGGGGACACTGAAGCTTTCTTT. This sequence encodes CASSPLEGQGDTEAFF.

V usage is TRBV25-1 and J usage is TRBJ1-4, with TRBD1 matching 7 bases. V lost 6 bases, J lost 6 bases, and 7 bases stayed unmatched. The CDR3 runs to 14 residues. CDR1 and CDR2 (germline): MGHDK, SYGVNS. In nucleotides, the CDR3 is TGTGCCAGCAGGCGGACAGGAGATGATGAAAAACTGTTTTTT. Residues: CASRRTGDDEKLFF.

The table lists this clone with a few counts. This chain uses TRBV29-1 with TRBJ1-1, with D perhaps matching TRBD1 (5 bases). Trimming shortened V by 4 bases and J by 7 bases, and 16 bases separated the two germline ends. Germline CDR1 SQVTM, CDR2 ANQGSEA. CDR3 length: 13 residues. CDR3 loop: CSVGKGLDGEAFF. The CDR3 DNA reads TGCAGCGTTGGTAAGGGGCTGGACGGTGAAGCTTTCTTT.